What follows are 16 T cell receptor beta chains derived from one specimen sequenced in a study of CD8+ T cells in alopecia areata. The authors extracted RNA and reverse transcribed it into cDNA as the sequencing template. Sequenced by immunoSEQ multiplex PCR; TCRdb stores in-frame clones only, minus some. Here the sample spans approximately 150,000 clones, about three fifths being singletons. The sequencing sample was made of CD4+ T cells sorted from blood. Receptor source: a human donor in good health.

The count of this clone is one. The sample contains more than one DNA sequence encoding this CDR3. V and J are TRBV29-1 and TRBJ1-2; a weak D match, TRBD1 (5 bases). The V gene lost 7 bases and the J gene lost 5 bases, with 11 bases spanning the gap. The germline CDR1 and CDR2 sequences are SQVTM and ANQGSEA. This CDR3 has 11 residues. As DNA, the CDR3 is TGCAGCGGCCAGGGTCCGTATGGCTACACCTTC. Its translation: CSGQGPYGYTF.

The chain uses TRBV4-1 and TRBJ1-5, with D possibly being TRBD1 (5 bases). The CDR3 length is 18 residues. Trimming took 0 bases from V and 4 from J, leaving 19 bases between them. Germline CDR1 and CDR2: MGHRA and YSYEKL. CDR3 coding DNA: TGCGCCAGCAGCCAAGATCAGGGTTATAGGACCGCTAATCAGCCCCAGCATTTT. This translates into CASSQDQGYRTANQPQHF.

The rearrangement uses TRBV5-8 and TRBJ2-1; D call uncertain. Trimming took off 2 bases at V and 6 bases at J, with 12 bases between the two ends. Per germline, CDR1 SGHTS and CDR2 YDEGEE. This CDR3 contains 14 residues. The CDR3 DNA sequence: TGTGCCAGCAGCTTTACCCCTAGTGGCAATGAGCAGTTCTTC. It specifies CASSFTPSGNEQFF.

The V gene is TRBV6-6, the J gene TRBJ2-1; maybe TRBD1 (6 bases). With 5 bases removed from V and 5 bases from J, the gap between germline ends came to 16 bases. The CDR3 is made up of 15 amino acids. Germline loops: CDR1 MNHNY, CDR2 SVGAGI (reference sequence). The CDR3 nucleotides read TGTGCCAGCAGTGCCGGGACACCCGTCCACAATGAGCAGTTCTTC. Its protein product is CASSAGTPVHNEQFF.

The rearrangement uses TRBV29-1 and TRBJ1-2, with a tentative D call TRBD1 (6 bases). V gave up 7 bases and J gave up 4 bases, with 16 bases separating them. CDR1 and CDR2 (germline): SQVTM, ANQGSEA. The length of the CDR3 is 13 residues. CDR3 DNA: TGCAGCGCAAACCTTGGACAGCCCTATGGCTACACCTTC. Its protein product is CSANLGQPYGYTF.

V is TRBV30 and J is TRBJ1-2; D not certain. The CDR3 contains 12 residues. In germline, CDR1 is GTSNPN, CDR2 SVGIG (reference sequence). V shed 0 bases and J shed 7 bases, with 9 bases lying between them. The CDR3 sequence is CAWSVQRSGYTF. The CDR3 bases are TGTGCCTGGAGTGTACAGAGGAGTGGCTACACCTTC.

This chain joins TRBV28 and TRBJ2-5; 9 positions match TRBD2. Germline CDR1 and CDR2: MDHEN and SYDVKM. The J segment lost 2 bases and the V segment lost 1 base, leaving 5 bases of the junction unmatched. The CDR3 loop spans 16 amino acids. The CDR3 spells CASSLSLAGPQETQYF. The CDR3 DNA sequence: TGTGCCAGCAGTTTATCGCTAGCGGGGCCGCAAGAGACCCAGTACTTC. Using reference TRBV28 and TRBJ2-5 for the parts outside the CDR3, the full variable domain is DVKVTQSSRYLVKRTGEKVFLECVQDMDHENMFWYRQDPGLGLRLIYFSYDVKMKEKGDIPEGYSVSREKKERFSLILESASTNQTSMYLCASSLSLAGPQETQYFGPGTRLLVL.

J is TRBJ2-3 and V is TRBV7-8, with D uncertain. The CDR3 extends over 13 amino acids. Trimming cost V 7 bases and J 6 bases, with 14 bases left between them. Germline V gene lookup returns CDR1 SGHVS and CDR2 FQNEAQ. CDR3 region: CASTVRWTDTQYF. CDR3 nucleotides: TGTGCCAGCACCGTGAGGTGGACGGATACGCAGTATTTT.

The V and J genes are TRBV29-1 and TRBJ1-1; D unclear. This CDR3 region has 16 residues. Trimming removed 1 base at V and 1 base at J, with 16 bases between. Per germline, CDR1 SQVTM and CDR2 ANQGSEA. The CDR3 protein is CSVEGSMRVRNTEAFF. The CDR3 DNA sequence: TGCAGCGTTGAAGGTAGTATGCGGGTCCGGAACACTGAAGCTTTCTTT.

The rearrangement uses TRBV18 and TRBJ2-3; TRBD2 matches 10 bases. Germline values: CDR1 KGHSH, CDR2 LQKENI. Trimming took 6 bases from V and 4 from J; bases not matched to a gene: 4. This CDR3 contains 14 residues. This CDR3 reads CASSRTSGADTQYF. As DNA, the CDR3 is TGTGCCAGCTCCAGAACTAGCGGGGCAGATACGCAGTATTTT.

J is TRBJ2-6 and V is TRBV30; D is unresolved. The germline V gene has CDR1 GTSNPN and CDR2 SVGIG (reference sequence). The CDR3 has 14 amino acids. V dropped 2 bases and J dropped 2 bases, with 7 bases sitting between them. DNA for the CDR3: TGTGCCTGGAGTTTGATGGCTGGGGCCAACGTCCTGACTTTC. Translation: CAWSLMAGANVLTF.

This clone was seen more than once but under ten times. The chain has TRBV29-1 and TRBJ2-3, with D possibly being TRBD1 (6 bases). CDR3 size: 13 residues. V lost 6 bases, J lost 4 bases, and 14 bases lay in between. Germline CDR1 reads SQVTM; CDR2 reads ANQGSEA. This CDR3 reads CSVTGMVPDTQYF. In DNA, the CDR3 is TGCAGCGTCACAGGGATGGTCCCAGATACGCAGTATTTT.

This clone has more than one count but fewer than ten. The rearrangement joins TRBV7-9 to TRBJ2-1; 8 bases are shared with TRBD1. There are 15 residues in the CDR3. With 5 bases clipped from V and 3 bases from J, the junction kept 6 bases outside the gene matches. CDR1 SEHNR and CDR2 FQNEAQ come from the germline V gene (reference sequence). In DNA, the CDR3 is TGTGCCAGCAGCGATACAGGGGGTCGCTACAATGAGCAGTTCTTC. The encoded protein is CASSDTGGRYNEQFF.

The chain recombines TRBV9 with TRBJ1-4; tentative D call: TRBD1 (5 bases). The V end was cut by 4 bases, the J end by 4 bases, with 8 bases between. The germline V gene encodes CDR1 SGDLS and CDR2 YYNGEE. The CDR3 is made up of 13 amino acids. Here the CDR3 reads CASSRDLNEKLFF. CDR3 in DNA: TGTGCCAGCAGCAGGGACCTTAATGAAAAACTGTTTTTT.

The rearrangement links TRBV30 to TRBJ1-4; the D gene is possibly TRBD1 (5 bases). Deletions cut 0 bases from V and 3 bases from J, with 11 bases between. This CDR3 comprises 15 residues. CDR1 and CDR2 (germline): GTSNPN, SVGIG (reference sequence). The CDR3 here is CAWSVLGGANEKLFF. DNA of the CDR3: TGTGCCTGGAGTGTACTGGGGGGGGCTAATGAAAAACTGTTTTTT.

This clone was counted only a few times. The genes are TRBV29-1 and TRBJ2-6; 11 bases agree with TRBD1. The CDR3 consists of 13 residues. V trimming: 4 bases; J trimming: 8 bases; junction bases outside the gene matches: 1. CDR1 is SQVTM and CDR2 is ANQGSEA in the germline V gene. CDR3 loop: CSVGDRGSNVLTF. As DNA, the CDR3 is TGCAGCGTTGGGGACAGGGGGTCCAACGTCCTGACTTTC.